This T cell receptor (beta chain) stems from a study of CD4 T cells in relation to SARS-CoV-2 and coronaviruses (dated by TCRdb to 2020 to 2022). Looking at the study overall: In the ViraFEST assay, PBMCs were cultured with antigen for approximately eleven days, after which TCR beta CDR3s were sequenced to identify clonal expansions specific to the antigen. Memory CD4+ T cell crossreactivity between SARS-CoV-2 and common cold coronavirus spike proteins was assessed at the TCR clonotype level in the study. An HIV-1 Nef peptide pool or a culture without peptide was used as the negative reference condition. A different TCR-beta assay, based on Illumina, was used to sequence expansion assays from other donors in the study. The Adaptive Biotechnologies TCR-sequencing kit was used for samples from a few pre-COVID donors and for the naive versus memory experiments, whereas the other data were Illumina-based. Shared crossreactive spike epitopes were mapped to their HLA restriction using patient-derived lymphoblastoid cell lines. General findings and caveats noted by the study authors: Small numbers of patients and of tested TCRs were a limitation of the study. Crossreactive clones showed significantly weaker SARS-CoV-2-driven expansion than monoreactive clones, consistent with antigenic imprinting. Because the crossreactivity analysis focused on spike protein, crossreactivity against other viral proteins was not assessed. No donor contributed both pre-pandemic and post-infection samples, which limited tracing the source of pre-existing responses. In roughly 60% of donors, memory CD4+ clonotypes turned up that crossrecognized SARS-CoV-2 and at least one common cold coronavirus spike.

CD4+ T cells from unexposed donors were collected before the COVID-19 pandemic (2011-2018). The EasySep CD4+ T cell isolation kit was used to isolate CD4+ T cells once the cultures had run for 9 to 11 days. As far as cell numbers permitted, CD4+ T cells from unexposed donors were tested for reactivity against SARS-CoV-2 S and N as well as four spike pools from common cold coronaviruses. PBMCs were cultured at over 1.5 million per well in IMDM supplemented with around 5% human AB serum and 9 to 10 IU/ml IL-2. Half of the culture medium was replaced with fresh IL-2-containing medium on days 3 and 7. In general, every peptide culture condition was set up in three replicate wells. The leukapheresis product used for the unexposed donors was purchased from a commercial source. Ficoll-Paque PLUS gradient centrifugation was used to isolate PBMCs from leukapheresis product or whole blood. PBMCs were either cryopreserved at -140°C or used fresh in the expansion assay. The QIAamp Micro DNA Kit was used to extract genomic DNA from the CD4+ T cells.

Library creation used the immunoSEQ multiplex PCR assay. From the authors' description of their analysis: During preprocessing, nonproductive sequences were discarded, as were any CDR3s that did not begin with C, did not end with F or W, or were shorter than 7 amino acids. Antigen-specific clonotypes were called with the MANAFEST web app, based on expansion relative to reference and other culture wells. To be counted as positive, a clone had to show significant expansion compared with the reference culture, at an FDR below 0.05, in 2 of 3 replicate wells. Positive clones also required significant expansion versus all other tandem wells and an odds ratio above 5. Pairwise Levenshtein distance, computed with the stringdist R package after three terminal residues were trimmed from each end, was used as the measure of CDR3 homology. Here the immuneACCESS table is served through TCRdb, limited to in-frame sequences with V and J called. Missing clones are a known gap in these copies; in checked studies unresolved V genes cover under half, and the rest lacks a known reason. V and J calls and clone size are as listed in that table; D and trimming were resolved from the DNA. This sample holds 25,000 or so clones; roughly 82% were observed only once. Roughly 15% of the sample comes from the top ten.

Of note for this clone: Its binding antigen is unknown. No clone much larger than this one lies a single base away; base qualities are absent.

The sample was CD4+ T cells from PBMCs, cultured in vitro. The receptor was derived from a human donor in good health.

The DNA reads as follows: TGTGCCAGCCCCCAAGGTCCTGGAAACACCATATATTTT. This codes for CASPQGPGNTIYF. Recombination connected TRBV7-9 to TRBJ1-3, with the D gene too uncertain to name. Cut back by 8 bases and 2 bases, the V and J ends lie 10 bases apart. The CDR3, from cysteine to phenylalanine, totals 13 residues. Kept here is only the CDR3 DNA, which spans 39 bases and is read in frame from base 1. Looking up the germline V gene (reference sequence) yields CDR1 SEHNR and CDR2 FQNEAQ. This CDR3, with the reference TRBV7-9 and TRBJ1-3 proteins standing in past its ends, gives the full variable domain DTGVSQNPRHKITKRGQNVTFRCDPISEHNRLYWYRQTLGQGPEFLTYFQNEAQLEKSRLLSDRFSAERPKGSFSTLEIQRTEQGDSAMYLCASPQGPGNTIYFGEGSWLTVV.